These 21 T cell receptor beta chains share one sample of origin, sequenced in a study of OX40 agonist ivuxolimab in advanced cancers. The method was immunoSEQ multiplex PCR; TCRdb's version includes in-frame clones alone and lacks a portion of them. In the table there are about 71,000 clones, about four fifths of which are singletons. The specimen was CD4+ or CD8+ T cells sorted from blood, collected in a trial of the OX40 agonist ivuxolimab. Receptors originate from an adult with an advanced solid tumor such as melanoma, head and neck, liver or kidney cancer.

V gene TRBV6-1 combines with J gene TRBJ2-7; TRBD1 agrees at 9 bases. The CDR3 runs to 15 residues. Germline lookup yields CDR1 MNHNS and CDR2 SASEGT. With V trimmed by 3 bases and J by 2 bases, 5 bases remained unmatched. The CDR3 spells CASSDRDRDAYEQYV. The CDR3 nucleotides read TGTGCCAGCAGTGACCGGGACAGGGACGCCTACGAGCAGTACGTC.

The chain carries TRBV7-2 and TRBJ1-5; a weak D match, TRBD1 (5 bases). The germline V and J ends were trimmed by 2 bases and 3 bases, with 8 bases remaining between them. The CDR3 runs 14 residues. Germline CDR1 reads SGHTA; CDR2 reads FQGNSA. In DNA form, the CDR3 reads TGTGCCAGCAGCTTATTGGGGCTCAATCAGCCCCAGCATTTT. Translating it yields CASSLLGLNQPQHF.

In its sample, this clone was seen a few times. DNA for the CDR3: TGCGCCAGCAGCTTGGAGGGACAGCTTTACAATGAGCAGTTCTTC. Translating it yields CASSLEGQLYNEQFF. The rearrangement uses TRBV5-1 and TRBJ2-1; 7 nucleotides align to TRBD1. This CDR3 is built from 15 residues. The ends lost 0 bases at V and 4 bases at J; junction bases unmatched: 4. Germline loops: CDR1 SGHRS, CDR2 YFSETQ.

The gene calls are TRBV9 and TRBJ2-1, with TRBD2 identical over 13 bases. V dropped 0 bases and J dropped 13; count of bases not matched to a gene: 4. Looked up from germline, CDR1 is SGDLS and CDR2 is YYNGEE. The CDR3 runs 14 residues. This CDR3 is CASSVATSGRAQFF. DNA for the CDR3: TGTGCCAGCAGCGTAGCTACTAGCGGGAGGGCCCAGTTCTTC.

The rearrangement uses TRBV18 and TRBJ2-2; perhaps TRBD1 as D (5 bases). The CDR3 runs 13 residues. Germline V lookup: CDR1 KGHSH, CDR2 LQKENI. Trimming took off 8 bases at V and 9 bases at J, with 16 bases between the two ends. CDR3 coding DNA: TGTGCCAGCACCCCCGCCTCAGGGCGGGAGCTGTTTTTT. This encodes CASTPASGRELFF.

This rearrangement joins TRBV11-2 to TRBJ2-7, with no clear D. The CDR3 has 12 amino acids. CDR1 is SGHAT and CDR2 is FQNNGV in the germline V gene. V was trimmed by 1 base and J by 7 bases, leaving 8 bases between them. CDR3 coding DNA: TGTGCCAGCAGCTTAGGCGTAGGAGAGCAGTACGTC. Protein: CASSLGVGEQYV.

The chain joins TRBV11-3 to TRBJ2-7, with a weak D call TRBD2 (6 bases). The germline CDR1 and CDR2 sequences are SGHNT and YENEEA. V dropped 0 bases and J dropped 7 bases, with 10 bases sitting between them. The CDR3 has 13 amino acids. This CDR3 reads CASSLDRRGEQYF. The CDR3 DNA follows: TGTGCCAGCAGCTTAGACCGGCGGGGAGAGCAGTACTTC.

There are a few counts of this clone. The chain joins TRBV18 to TRBJ1-1, with D maybe TRBD1 (6 bases). Trimming took off 4 bases at V and 1 base at J, with 10 bases between the two ends. The CDR3 length is 14 residues. Germline CDR1 is KGHSH and CDR2 is LQKENI. CDR3 nucleotides: TGTGCCAGCTCACGCGAACAGGGGAACACTGAAGCTTTCTTT. Protein: CASSREQGNTEAFF.

The V gene is TRBV5-4, the J gene TRBJ1-2, with D possibly TRBD1 on 6 matching bases. Germline V gives CDR1 SGHNT, CDR2 YYREEE (reference sequence). The CDR3 loop spans 14 amino acids. V was trimmed by 4 bases and J by 8 bases, leaving 18 bases between them. The CDR3 sequence: CASSNYLDSKGYTF. The CDR3 nucleotides are TGTGCCAGCAGCAACTACCTGGACAGTAAGGGCTACACCTTC.

The chain combines TRBV5-4 with TRBJ2-5; unclear D gene. The germline V and J ends were trimmed by 0 bases and 4 bases, with 7 bases remaining between them. Per the germline V gene, CDR1 is SGHNT and CDR2 is YYREEE (reference sequence). This CDR3 region has 13 residues. The CDR3 sequence is CASSLVIGETQYF. Here the CDR3 DNA reads TGTGCCAGCAGCTTGGTCATTGGAGAGACCCAGTACTTC.

V and J are TRBV10-3 and TRBJ2-7, with D tentatively TRBD1 (5 bases). V lost 0 bases, J lost 4 bases, and 13 bases lay in between. The CDR3 covers 15 residues. Germline CDR1 is ENHRY and CDR2 is SYGVKD. The CDR3 protein is CAISESAQGRYEQYF. The CDR3 nucleotides are TGTGCCATCAGTGAGTCAGCTCAGGGAAGATACGAGCAGTACTTC.

The V gene is TRBV30, the J gene TRBJ1-5, with a tentative D call TRBD1 (6 bases). This CDR3 is built from 17 residues. The V gene's germline CDR1 is GTSNPN and CDR2 SVGIG (reference sequence). Trimming removed 1 base at V and 0 bases at J, with 16 bases between. Here the CDR3 reads CAWSAVGQTYSNQPQHF. In DNA, the CDR3 is TGTGCCTGGAGTGCCGTTGGACAGACGTATAGCAATCAGCCCCAGCATTTT.

This chain links TRBV7-2 with TRBJ1-1; perhaps TRBD1 as D (5 bases). The CDR3 loop spans 14 amino acids. Germline lookup yields CDR1 SGHTA and CDR2 FQGNSA. V was shortened by 5 bases and J by 3 bases, with 13 bases between the two germline ends. CDR3 in DNA: TGTGCCAGCAGCGGGGGTCTAGGGTACACTGAAGCTTTCTTT. Protein sequence: CASSGGLGYTEAFF.

The chain employs TRBV19 and TRBJ2-7, with a weak D call TRBD1 (6 bases). The V and J ends lost 7 bases and 0 bases respectively, with 13 bases between them. The CDR3 has 14 amino acids. The germline CDR1 and CDR2 sequences are LNHDA and SQIVND (reference sequence). DNA of the CDR3: TGTGCCAGTAAAAGGGACACCCTCTCCTACGAGCAGTACTTC. Translation: CASKRDTLSYEQYF.

The chain links TRBV30 to TRBJ2-1; D not resolved. Trimming shortened V by 7 bases and J by 0 bases, and 10 bases separated the two germline ends. This CDR3 is 13 amino acids long. From germline, CDR1 is GTSNPN and CDR2 SVGIG (reference sequence). The CDR3 DNA reads as TGTGCCTATGACTGGGCCTCCTACAATGAGCAGTTCTTC. It encodes CAYDWASYNEQFF. Drawing the rest from reference TRBV30 and TRBJ2-1, the complete variable domain is SQTIHQWPATLVQPVGSPLSLECTVEGTSNPNLYWYRQAAGRGLQLLFYSVGIGQISSEVPQNLSASRPQDRQFILSSKKLLLSDSGFYLCAYDWASYNEQFFGPGTRLTVL.

The V call is TRBV7-2, the J call TRBJ1-2; D gene unclear. There are 14 residues in the CDR3. Germline V gene data show CDR1 as SGHTA and CDR2 as FQGNSA. The V end was cut by 2 bases, the J end by 1 base, with 8 bases between. CDR3 protein: CASSLSTNNYGYTF. The CDR3 region has the DNA TGTGCCAGCAGCTTAAGTACCAATAACTATGGCTACACCTTC.

This rearrangement joins TRBV11-2 to TRBJ1-2; D remains unclear. V was shortened by 7 bases and J by 2 bases, with 17 bases between the two germline ends. CDR1 SGHAT and CDR2 FQNNGV come from the germline V gene. There are 15 residues in the CDR3. The CDR3 sequence: CASKTARELNYGYTF. As DNA, the CDR3 is TGTGCCAGCAAAACAGCCCGGGAACTGAACTATGGCTACACCTTC.

This clone has only a few counts. This chain connects TRBV5-1 to TRBJ1-1; D call uncertain. Germline V gene sequence: CDR1 SGHRS, CDR2 YFSETQ. Trimming left V 0 bases short and J 1 base short, with 13 bases between. This CDR3 is 16 amino acids long. The CDR3 region has the DNA TGCGCCAGCAGCTTGGAAACGATAGGGAGGAACACTGAAGCTTTCTTT. This encodes CASSLETIGRNTEAFF.

With respect to this clone: This sample includes further DNA sequences coding for the same CDR3. DNA for the CDR3: TGTGCCAGCAGCTTGAGTGAGACCCAGTACTTC. This gives the protein CASSLSETQYF. The V and J genes are TRBV5-6 and TRBJ2-5; D not resolved. The CDR3 loop spans 11 amino acids. V lost 1 base and J 5 bases, leaving 3 bases between the germline ends. Germline CDR1 is SGHDT and CDR2 is YYEEEE.

V is TRBV7-2 and J is TRBJ2-2, with 9 bases fitting TRBD2. Trimming cost V 5 bases and J 5 bases; bases outside gene matches: 12. In germline, CDR1 is SGHTA, CDR2 FQGNSA. This CDR3 is built from 17 residues. The CDR3 nucleotides are TGTGCCAGCAGCGTGGTGGGTGAGGCGGGAGGGACCGGGGAGCTGTTTTTT. This encodes CASSVVGEAGGTGELFF.

This clone was counted once. The CDR3 coding sequence is TGTGCCAGCAGTTTAACCCACAGGGGGCGCCGGGGGACTGAAGCTTTCTTT. Protein sequence: CASSLTHRGRRGTEAFF. This chain uses TRBV28 with TRBJ1-1, with 9 bases fitting TRBD1. Trimming cost V 2 bases and J 5 bases; bases outside gene matches: 12. Germline CDR1 MDHEN, CDR2 SYDVKM. This CDR3 is 17 amino acids long. Complete variable domain (other parts from reference TRBV28 and TRBJ1-1): DVKVTQSSRYLVKRTGEKVFLECVQDMDHENMFWYRQDPGLGLRLIYFSYDVKMKEKGDIPEGYSVSREKKERFSLILESASTNQTSMYLCASSLTHRGRRGTEAFFGQGTRLTVV.